This T cell receptor (beta chain) comes out of a study of shared clonotypes between healthy human individuals. Overall study results and limits: A reduction in generation probabilities was seen for non-shared clonotypes relative to those shared by all four donors.

Investigators divided CD4+ cells into CD45RA+ naive and CD45RA-negative memory subsets. Details on this clone: The antigen is unknown.

Germline V gene data show CDR1 as GTSNPN and CDR2 as SVGIG (reference sequence). Trimming pared 2 bases from V and 7 bases from J, leaving 12 bases between. The CDR3 is 13 amino acids. Several immunoSEQ plates received, in even portions, the genomic DNA of each subset. The repertoire was sequenced with immunoSEQ multiplex PCR; TCRdb's copy has only in-frame clones and lacks some. The sample lists about 2.3 million clones, 80% to 95% occurring once. Input material: naive CD4+ T cells from PBMCs. Subset in this sample: CD45RA+ positively selected. The rearrangement uses TRBV30 and TRBJ1-5, with D perhaps TRBD1 (6 bases). The origin of this receptor is a man aged 18-30 years in good health. Some clones in this sample may be carry-over from other donors' samples. CDR3 DNA: TGTGCCTGGAGTTCAGGGGCGGGGCAGCCCCAGCATTTT. Encoded protein: CAWSSGAGQPQHF.